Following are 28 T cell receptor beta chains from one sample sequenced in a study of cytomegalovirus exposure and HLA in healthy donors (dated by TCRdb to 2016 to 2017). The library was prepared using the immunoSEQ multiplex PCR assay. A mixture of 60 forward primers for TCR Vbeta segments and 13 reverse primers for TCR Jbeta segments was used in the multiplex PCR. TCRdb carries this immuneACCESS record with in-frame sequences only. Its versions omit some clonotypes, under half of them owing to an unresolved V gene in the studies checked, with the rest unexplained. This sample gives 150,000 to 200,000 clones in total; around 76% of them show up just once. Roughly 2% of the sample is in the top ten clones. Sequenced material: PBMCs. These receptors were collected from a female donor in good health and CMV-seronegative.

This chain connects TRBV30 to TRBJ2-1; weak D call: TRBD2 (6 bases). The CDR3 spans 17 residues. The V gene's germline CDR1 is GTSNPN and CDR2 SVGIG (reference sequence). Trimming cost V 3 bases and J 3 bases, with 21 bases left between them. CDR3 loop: CAWRAGKLLGGYNEQFF. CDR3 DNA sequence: TGTGCCTGGAGGGCCGGTAAATTGTTGGGAGGCTACAATGAGCAGTTCTTC.

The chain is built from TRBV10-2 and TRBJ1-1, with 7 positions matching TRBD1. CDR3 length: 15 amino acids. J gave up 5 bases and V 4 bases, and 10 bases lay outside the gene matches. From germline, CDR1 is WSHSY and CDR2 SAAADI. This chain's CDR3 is CASSVNTGVGTEAFF. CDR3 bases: TGCGCCAGCAGTGTAAACACAGGGGTGGGGACTGAAGCTTTCTTT.

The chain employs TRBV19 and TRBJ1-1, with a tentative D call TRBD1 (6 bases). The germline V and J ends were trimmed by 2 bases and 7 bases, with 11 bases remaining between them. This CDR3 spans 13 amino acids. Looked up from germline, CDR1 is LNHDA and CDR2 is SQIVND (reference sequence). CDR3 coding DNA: TGTGCCAGTAGTATACGGGGGGCGATTGAAGCTTTCTTT. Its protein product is CASSIRGAIEAFF.

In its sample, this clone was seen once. The DNA of the CDR3 is TGTGCCAGCAGTTACACGGTAGAGGGTCTAACCTACTTC. Translating gives CASSYTVEGLTYF. The chain is built from TRBV6-6 and TRBJ2-5; maybe TRBD2 (5 bases). V lost 2 bases to trimming and J lost 14 bases, with 18 bases between them. The CDR3 is made up of 13 amino acids. Germline loops: CDR1 MNHNY, CDR2 SVGAGI (reference sequence).

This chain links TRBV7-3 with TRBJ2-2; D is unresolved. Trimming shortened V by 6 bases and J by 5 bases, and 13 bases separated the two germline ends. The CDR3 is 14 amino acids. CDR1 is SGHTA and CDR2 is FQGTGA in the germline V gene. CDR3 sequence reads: CASRLRGGTGELFF. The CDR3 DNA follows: TGTGCCAGCAGGCTGCGCGGTGGAACCGGGGAGCTGTTTTTT.

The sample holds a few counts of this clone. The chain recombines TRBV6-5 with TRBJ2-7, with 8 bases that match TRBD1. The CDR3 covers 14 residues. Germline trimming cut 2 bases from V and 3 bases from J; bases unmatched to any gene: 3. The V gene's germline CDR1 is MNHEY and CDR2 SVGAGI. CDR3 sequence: CASSYDGQGYEQYF. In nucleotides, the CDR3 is TGTGCCAGCAGTTACGACGGACAGGGCTACGAGCAGTACTTC.

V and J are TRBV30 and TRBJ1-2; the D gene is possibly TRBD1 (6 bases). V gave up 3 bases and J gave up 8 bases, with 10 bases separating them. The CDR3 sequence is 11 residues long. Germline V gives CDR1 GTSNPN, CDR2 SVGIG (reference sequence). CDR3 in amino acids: CAWSYRVGYTF. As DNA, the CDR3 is TGTGCCTGGAGCTACAGGGTCGGCTACACCTTC. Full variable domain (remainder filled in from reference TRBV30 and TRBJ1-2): SQTIHQWPATLVQPVGSPLSLECTVEGTSNPNLYWYRQAAGRGLQLLFYSVGIGQISSEVPQNLSASRPQDRQFILSSKKLLLSDSGFYLCAWSYRVGYTFGSGTRLTVV.

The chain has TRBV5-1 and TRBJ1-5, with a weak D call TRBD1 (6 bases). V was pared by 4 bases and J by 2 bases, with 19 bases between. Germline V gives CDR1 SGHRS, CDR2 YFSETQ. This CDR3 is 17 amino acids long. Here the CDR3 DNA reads TGCGCCAGCAGCCCCGGGGTGGGGGCGCGGGGCAATCAGCCCCAGCATTTT. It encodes CASSPGVGARGNQPQHF. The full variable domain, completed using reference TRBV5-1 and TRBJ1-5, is KAGVTQTPRYLIKTRGQQVTLSCSPISGHRSVSWYQQTPGQGLQFLFEYFSETQRNKGNFPGRFSGRQFSNSRSEMNVSTLELGDSALYLCASSPGVGARGNQPQHFGDGTRLSIL.

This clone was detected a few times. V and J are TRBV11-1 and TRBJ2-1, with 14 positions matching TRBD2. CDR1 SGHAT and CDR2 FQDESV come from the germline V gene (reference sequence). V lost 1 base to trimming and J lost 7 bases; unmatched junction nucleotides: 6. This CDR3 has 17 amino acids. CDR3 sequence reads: CASSLVRLAGGRNEQFF. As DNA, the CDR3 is TGTGCCAGCAGCTTAGTTAGACTAGCGGGAGGGAGGAATGAGCAGTTCTTC.

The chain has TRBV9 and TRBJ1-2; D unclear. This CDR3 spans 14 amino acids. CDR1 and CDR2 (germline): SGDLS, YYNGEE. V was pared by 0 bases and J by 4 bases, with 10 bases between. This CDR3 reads CASSVAPSSYGYTF. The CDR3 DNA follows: TGTGCCAGCAGCGTAGCCCCGTCCAGCTATGGCTACACCTTC.

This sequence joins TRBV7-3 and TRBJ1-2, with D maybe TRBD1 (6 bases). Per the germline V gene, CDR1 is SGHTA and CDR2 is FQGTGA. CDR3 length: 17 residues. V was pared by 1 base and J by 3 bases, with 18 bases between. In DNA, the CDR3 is TGTGCCAGCAGCTTAATGAGGGTACAGGGTTCGGACTATGGCTACACCTTC. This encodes CASSLMRVQGSDYGYTF.

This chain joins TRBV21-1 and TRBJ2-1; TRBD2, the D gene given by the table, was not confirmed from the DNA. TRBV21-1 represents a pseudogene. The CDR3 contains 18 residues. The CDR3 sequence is CASSEREGPSATYNEQFF. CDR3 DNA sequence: TGTGCCAGCAGCGAGCGGGAGGGCCCCTCGGCTACCTACAATGAGCAGTTCTTC.

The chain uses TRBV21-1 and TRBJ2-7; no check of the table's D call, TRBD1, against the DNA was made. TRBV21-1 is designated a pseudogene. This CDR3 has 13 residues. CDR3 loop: CASSKGDSHEQYF. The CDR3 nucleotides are TGTGCCAGCAGCAAAGGGGACAGCCACGAGCAGTACTTC.

The CDR3 here is CASSPPFNRDSGYTF. CDR3 bases: TGTGCCAGCTCACCACCCTTTAACAGGGATAGTGGCTACACCTTC. This rearrangement joins TRBV18 to TRBJ1-2; D might be TRBD1 (6 bases). The V end lost 0 bases, the J end lost 7 bases, and 15 bases lay between the germline ends. The CDR3 totals 15 residues. Germline assignment: CDR1 KGHSH and CDR2 LQKENI.

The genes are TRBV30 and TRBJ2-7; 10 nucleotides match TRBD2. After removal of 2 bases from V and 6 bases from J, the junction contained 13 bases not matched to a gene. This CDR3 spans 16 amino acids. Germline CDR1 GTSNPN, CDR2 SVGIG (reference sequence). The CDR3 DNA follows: TGTGCCTGGAGTCTTGGACTAGCGGACCTTTCTACCGAGCAGTACTTC. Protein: CAWSLGLADLSTEQYF.

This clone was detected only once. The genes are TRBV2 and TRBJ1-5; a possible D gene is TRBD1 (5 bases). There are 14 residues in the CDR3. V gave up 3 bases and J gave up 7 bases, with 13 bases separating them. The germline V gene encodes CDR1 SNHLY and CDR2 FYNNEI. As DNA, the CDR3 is TGTGCCAGCAGTGATGAGATCGGGGGGCAGCCCCAGCATTTT. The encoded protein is CASSDEIGGQPQHF.

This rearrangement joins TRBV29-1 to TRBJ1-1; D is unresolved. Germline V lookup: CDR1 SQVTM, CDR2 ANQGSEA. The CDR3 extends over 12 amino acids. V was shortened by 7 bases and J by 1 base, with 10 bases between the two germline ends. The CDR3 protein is CSASRGNTEAFF. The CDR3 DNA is TGCAGCGCTAGCCGGGGGAACACTGAAGCTTTCTTT.

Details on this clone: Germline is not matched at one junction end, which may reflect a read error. The chain's CDR3 is CASSHSDRGQPRHF. In DNA form, the CDR3 reads TGCGCCAGCAGCCACTCGGACAGGGGCCAGCCCCGGCATTTT. The rearrangement uses TRBV4-1 and TRBJ1-5, with 9 bases lining up with TRBD1. This CDR3 is 14 amino acids long. Germline V gene data show CDR1 as MGHRA and CDR2 as YSYEKL.

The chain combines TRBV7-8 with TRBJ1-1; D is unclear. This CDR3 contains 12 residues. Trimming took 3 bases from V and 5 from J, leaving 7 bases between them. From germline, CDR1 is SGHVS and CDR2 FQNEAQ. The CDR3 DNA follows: TGTGCCAGCAGCTTTAGTGAGACTGAAGCTTTCTTT. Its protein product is CASSFSETEAFF.

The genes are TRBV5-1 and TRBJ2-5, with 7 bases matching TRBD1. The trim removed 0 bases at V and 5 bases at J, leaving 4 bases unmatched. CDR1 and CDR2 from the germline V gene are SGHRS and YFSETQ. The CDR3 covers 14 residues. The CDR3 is CASSLALGGETQYF. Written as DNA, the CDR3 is TGCGCCAGCAGCTTGGCCCTAGGGGGCGAGACCCAGTACTTC.

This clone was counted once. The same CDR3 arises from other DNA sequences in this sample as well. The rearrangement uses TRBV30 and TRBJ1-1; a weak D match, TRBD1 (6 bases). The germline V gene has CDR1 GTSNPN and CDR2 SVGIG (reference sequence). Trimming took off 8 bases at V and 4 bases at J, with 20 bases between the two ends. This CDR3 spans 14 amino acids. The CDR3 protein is CARIQTQGITEAFF. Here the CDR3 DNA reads TGTGCCAGGATTCAGACACAGGGAATCACTGAAGCTTTCTTT.

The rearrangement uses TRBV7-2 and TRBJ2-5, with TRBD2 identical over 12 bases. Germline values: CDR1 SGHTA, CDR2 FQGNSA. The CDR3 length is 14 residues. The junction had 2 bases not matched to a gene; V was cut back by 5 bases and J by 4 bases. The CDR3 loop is CASSPSGGGETQYF. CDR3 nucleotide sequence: TGTGCCAGCAGCCCTAGCGGGGGGGGAGAGACCCAGTACTTC.

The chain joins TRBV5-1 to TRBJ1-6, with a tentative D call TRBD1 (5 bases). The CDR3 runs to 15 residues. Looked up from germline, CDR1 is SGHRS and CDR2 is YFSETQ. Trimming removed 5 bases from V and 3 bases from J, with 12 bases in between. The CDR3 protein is CASRDGANYNSPLHF. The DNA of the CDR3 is TGCGCCAGCAGGGATGGGGCTAACTATAATTCACCCCTCCACTTT.

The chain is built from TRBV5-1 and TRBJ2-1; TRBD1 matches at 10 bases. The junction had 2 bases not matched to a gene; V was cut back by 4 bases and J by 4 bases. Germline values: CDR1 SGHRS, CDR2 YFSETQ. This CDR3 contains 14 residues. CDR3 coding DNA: TGCGCCAGCAGCGGACAGGGGGGGTACAATGAGCAGTTCTTC. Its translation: CASSGQGGYNEQFF.

The CDR3 here is CASSLGQGMGGYTF. Here the CDR3 DNA reads TGTGCCAGCAGCCTAGGACAGGGTATGGGTGGCTACACCTTC. The V call is TRBV6-4, the J call TRBJ1-2; 8 bases agree with TRBD1. In germline, CDR1 is MRHNA, CDR2 SNTAGT. The length of the CDR3 is 14 residues. Unmatched junction bases numbered 10, after V lost 6 bases and J lost 7 bases.

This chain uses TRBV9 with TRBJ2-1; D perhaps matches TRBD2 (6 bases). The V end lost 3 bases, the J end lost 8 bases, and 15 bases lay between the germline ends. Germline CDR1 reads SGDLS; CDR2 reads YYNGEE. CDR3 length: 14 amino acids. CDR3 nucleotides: TGTGCCAGCAGCGAAGCCGGGAGAACTTATGAGCAGTTCTTC. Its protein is CASSEAGRTYEQFF.

The CDR3, as DNA: TGCGCCAGCAGCACGAACGCTGACACTTACGAGCAGTACTTC. Translated: CASSTNADTYEQYF. The V and J genes are TRBV5-1 and TRBJ2-7; no clear D gene. The CDR3 runs to 14 residues. Trimming left V 4 bases short and J 4 bases short, with 15 bases between. Germline lookup yields CDR1 SGHRS and CDR2 YFSETQ.

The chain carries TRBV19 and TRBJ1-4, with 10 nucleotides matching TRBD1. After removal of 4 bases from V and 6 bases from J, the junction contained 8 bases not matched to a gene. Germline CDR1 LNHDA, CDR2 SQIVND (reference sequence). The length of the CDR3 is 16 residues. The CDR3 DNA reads TGTGCCAGTAGTAGGCGGACAGGGGGGTTCGATGAAAAACTGTTTTTT. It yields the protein CASSRRTGGFDEKLFF.